The rows below give T cell receptor beta chains drawn from one sample of a study of cytomegalovirus exposure and HLA in healthy donors. The assay was immunoSEQ multiplex PCR, and TCRdb's table has in-frame clones only and misses some. The table has 65,000 to 85,000 clones, over 60% seen once. Source material: PBMCs. All receptors come from a male donor in good health and CMV-seropositive. Each CDR3 is given with its conserved first and last residue. A D gene is named only where the DNA matches it firmly. The listing skips clone size in some rows; elsewhere it reads once, few, many or a size class.

TRBJ1-1	NA	few	TRBV19	13	TGTGCCAGTAGTATTAGCGGGACCACTGAAGCTTTCTTT	CASSISGTTEAFF
TRBJ1-1	TRBD1	NA	TRBV6-1	15	TGTGCCAGCAGTGGTGCAATTACAGGGGGCGCTGAAGCTTTCTTT	CASSGAITGGAEAFF
TRBJ2-7	TRBD1	NA	TRBV10-3	15	TGTGCCATCAGGGGGACAGGACCAGCTTCCTACGAGCAGTACTTC	CAIRGTGPASYEQYF
TRBJ2-7	NA	NA	TRBV5-1	14	TGCGCCAGCAGCTTGGTTGCAGGGGGAGGCGAGCAGTACTTC	CASSLVAGGGEQYF
TRBJ2-3	TRBD2	NA	TRBV30	16	TGTGCCTGGGACCTAGCGGTAATACGGCCCACAGATACGCAGTATTTT	CAWDLAVIRPTDTQYF
TRBJ2-7	TRBD2	NA	TRBV10-3	15	TGTGCCATCAGAAATCTAGCGGGGGGGCAGAACGAGCAGTACTTC	CAIRNLAGGQNEQYF
TRBJ2-7	TRBD2	once	TRBV7-9	12	TGTGCCAGCAGCCCAGACCAGGACGGACTAGACTTC	CASSPDQDGLDF
TRBJ1-5	NA	NA	TRBV7-2	14	TGTGCCAGCAGCCTCGAACAGGCCCCGGGGCCCCAGCATTTT	CASSLEQAPGPQHF
TRBJ2-7	NA	NA	TRBV5-1	16	TGCGCCAGCAGCTCCCGCCTCGCGGGGGCCTCCTACGAGCAGTACTTC	CASSSRLAGASYEQYF
TRBJ2-7	NA	few	TRBV5-1	16	TGCGCCAGCAGCCCGATGGACGGCGGGGCTTTCTACGAGCAGTACTTC	CASSPMDGGAFYEQYF
TRBJ2-7	TRBD2	NA	TRBV7-8	14	TGTGCCAGCAGCCGACTAGCGGGAGGGTACGAGCAGTACTTC	CASSRLAGGYEQYF
TRBJ1-2	NA	NA	TRBV4-3	14	TGCGCCAGCAGCAGAACGGGAGCTAACTATGGCTACACCTTC	CASSRTGANYGYTF
TRBJ1-2	NA	NA	TRBV19	13	TGTGCCAGTAGTATACCCGGGCGGGACGGCTACACCTTC	CASSIPGRDGYTF
TRBJ2-1	NA	NA	TRBV4-1	16	TGCGCCAGCAGCCTGGTTCGGCGGCCAAACTACAATGAGCAGTTCTTC	CASSLVRRPNYNEQFF
TRBJ2-7	TRBD2	NA	TRBV11-2	15	TGTGCCAGCAGCTTAGTCCCCCGCGGGGGAGGCGAGCAGTACTTC	CASSLVPRGGGEQYF
TRBJ2-2	TRBD2	once	TRBV11-2	19	TGTGCCAGCACCGCCCGGGGGGGTCTAGCGGGAGAGAAGACCGGGGAGCTGTTTTTT	CASTARGGLAGEKTGELFF
TRBJ1-6	NA	NA	TRBV5-5	19	TGTGCCAGCAGTCGTTTGGGTGGAGGTCCGAAAAAATATAATTCCCCCCTCCACTTT	CASSRLGGGPKKYNSPLHF
TRBJ1-5	TRBD1	NA	TRBV6-5	15	TGTGCCAGCAGTCGGGACAGGGGGCTTAATCAGCCCCAGCATTTT	CASSRDRGLNQPQHF
TRBJ2-3	NA	NA	TRBV11-2	15	TGTGCCAGCAGCTTCCGGCGGGGCGAAACAGATACGCAGTATTTT	CASSFRRGETDTQYF
TRBJ1-6	TRBD1	NA	TRBV13	15	TGTGCCAGCAGGGGACAGGGAGAATATAATTCACCCCTCCACTTT	CASRGQGEYNSPLHF
TRBJ1-1	TRBD1	few	TRBV2	13	TGTGCCACCACGACAGGGGAAAACACTGAAGCTTTCTTT	CATTTGENTEAFF
TRBJ2-1	TRBD2	NA	TRBV13	16	TGTGCCAGCAGCTTAGGGACTAGCGTATCATACAATGAGCAGTTCTTC	CASSLGTSVSYNEQFF
TRBJ2-1	NA	NA	TRBV12-5	16	TGTGCTAGTGGTTTGGTACTAGGACCGACCTACAATGAGCAGTTCTTC	CASGLVLGPTYNEQFF
TRBJ1-3	TRBD1	NA	TRBV14	15	TGTGCCAGCAGCCCCCGACAGGGAGCGGGAAACACCATATATTTT	CASSPRQGAGNTIYF
TRBJ2-3	TRBD2	NA	TRBV5-1	18	TGCGCCAGCAGCTCCGGGACTAGCGGGGGGTGGCTCACAGATACGCAGTATTTT	CASSSGTSGGWLTDTQYF
TRBJ1-4	NA	NA	TRBV27	15	TGTGCCAGCAGTAAGCCGGGACTGAGTAATGAAAAACTGTTTTTT	CASSKPGLSNEKLFF
TRBJ2-1	NA	NA	TRBV19	10	TGTGCCAGTAGTAATCAGGAGCAGTTCTTC	CASSNQEQFF
TRBJ2-7	NA	NA	TRBV5-1	14	TGCGCCAGCAGCTTGGTTGTACAGGGCTACGAGCAGTACTTC	CASSLVVQGYEQYF
TRBJ2-3	NA	NA	TRBV19	16	TGTGCCAGTAGTATGCAACCGGCAGCGACGGGAGATACGCAGTATTTT	CASSMQPAATGDTQYF
TRBJ2-3	NA	NA	TRBV12-5	15	TGTGCTAGTGGTTTGGGACTACTCGAAACAGATACGCAGTATTTT	CASGLGLLETDTQYF
TRBJ2-4	NA	NA	TRBV5-1	14	TGCGCCAGCAGCTTGGGAGGCAACGAAAACATTCAGTACTTC	CASSLGGNENIQYF
TRBJ2-7	NA	NA	TRBV18	13	TGTGCCAGCTTTGGCAGGAACTCCTACGAGCAGTACTTC	CASFGRNSYEQYF
TRBJ2-5	NA	NA	TRBV5-1	14	TGCGCCAGCAGGTCGACCCCAGGTGGGGAGACCCAGTACTTC	CASRSTPGGETQYF
TRBJ1-5	NA	NA	TRBV19	17	TGTGCCAGTAGTATAGAGGAGGAGCTGGGGAGCAATCAGCCCCAGCATTTT	CASSIEEELGSNQPQHF
TRBJ2-7	NA	NA	TRBV19	15	TGTGCCAGTAGTCCCCCCGGAACAGGGAAATACGAGCAGTACTTC	CASSPPGTGKYEQYF
TRBJ2-3	NA	NA	TRBV25-1	17	TGTGCCAGCAGTGACCCCGGGGCGGGATCCTGGACAGATACGCAGTATTTT	CASSDPGAGSWTDTQYF
TRBJ2-1	TRBD2	few	TRBV27	17	TGTGCCAGCAGTCCACCCCAACTAGCGGGAGCTCCGAATGAGCAGTTCTTC	CASSPPQLAGAPNEQFF
TRBJ2-1	NA	NA	TRBV14	14	TGTGCCAGCAGCTCACACCAGAACTACAATGAGCAGTTCTTC	CASSSHQNYNEQFF
TRBJ1-2	TRBD1	NA	TRBV6-5	14	TGTGCCAGCAGTACGACAGGGGCTAACTATGGCTACACCTTC	CASSTTGANYGYTF
TRBJ2-5	NA	NA	TRBV7-7	15	TGTGCCAGCAGCACCATCAGGGGGGCGCAAGAGACCCAGTACTTC	CASSTIRGAQETQYF
TRBJ2-5	TRBD1	few	TRBV6-4	14	TGTGCCACGACCGGGACAGGGGGCGTCGAGACCCAGTACTTC	CATTGTGGVETQYF
TRBJ2-1	TRBD2	NA	TRBV18	15	TGTGCCAGCTCACTAAACCAACTAGCGGGAAATGAGCAGTTCTTC	CASSLNQLAGNEQFF
TRBJ2-7	TRBD1	NA	TRBV12-5	14	TGTGCTAGTGGTTTTTGGACAGGTGACTACGAGCAGTACTTC	CASGFWTGDYEQYF
TRBJ2-2	TRBD2	NA	TRBV5-1	17	TGCGCCAGCAGCCCGGGACTAGCGGGAGGGGGCACCGGGGAGCTGTTTTTT	CASSPGLAGGGTGELFF
TRBJ1-4	TRBD1	few	TRBV19	11	TGTGCCAGTCAACAGGGGCAAAAACTGTTTTTT	CASQQGQKLFF
TRBJ2-2	NA	NA	TRBV6-1	14	TGTGCCAGCCGTCGGGGTTTGGACACCGGGGAGCTGTTTTTT	CASRRGLDTGELFF
TRBJ1-5	TRBD1	NA	TRBV4-3	16	TGCGCCAGCAGCACCCCGGACAGGGAGGGTAATCAGCCCCAGCATTTT	CASSTPDREGNQPQHF